The entry below gives a single T cell receptor beta chain sequence along with its context. The entry originates in a study of cytomegalovirus exposure and HLA in healthy donors. The PCR contained 60 Vbeta and 13 Jbeta primers. Clones were sequenced by immunoSEQ multiplex PCR, and TCRdb holds only the in-frame ones, with some missing. In the table there are under 150,000 clones, 82% of which are singletons. The sequenced sample was PBMCs. The TCR was taken from a woman aged 18 to 35 in good health and CMV-seronegative.

The CDR3 sequence is CASSIERTGYSPLHF. The CDR3 DNA reads TGTGCCAGTAGTATAGAACGGACAGGTTATTCACCCCTCCACTTT. The chain uses TRBV19 and TRBJ1-6; the match to TRBD1 covers 7 bases. The germline CDR1 and CDR2 sequences are LNHDA and SQIVND (reference sequence). The CDR3 covers 15 residues. J lost 8 bases, V lost 0 bases, and 4 bases had no gene match.